A single sample is the source of the 30 T cell receptor beta chains below, sequenced in a study of graft-versus-host responses after intestinal transplantation. Sequencing used immunoSEQ multiplex PCR; TCRdb keeps in-frame clones, though not all of them. This sample has around 88,000 clones, with 85% to 95% found just once. Their target antigens are unknown. The sequencing here drew on unstimulated CD8+ T cells sorted from spleen or lymph node cells, taken before transplant. These receptors originate from a human donor who was the organ donor for an intestinal transplant.

This clone counts as medium-sized. Other DNA sequences of this sample code for an identical CDR3. This chain uses TRBV5-5 with TRBJ2-7; 7 bases align to TRBD1. CDR1 is SGHKS and CDR2 is YYEKEE in the germline V gene (reference sequence). V was clipped by 4 bases and J by 6 bases; unmatched bases: 7. The CDR3 extends over 13 amino acids. The chain's CDR3 is CASSRTTGAEQYF. CDR3 nucleotide sequence: TGTGCCAGCAGCCGTACAACAGGGGCCGAGCAGTACTTC.

The chain employs TRBV7-9 and TRBJ1-4, with 11 positions matching TRBD1. Germline CDR1 is SEHNR and CDR2 is FQNEAQ (reference sequence). The CDR3 is made up of 15 amino acids. Unmatched junction bases numbered 4, after V lost 3 bases and J lost 7 bases. DNA of the CDR3: TGTGCCAGCAGCTTTGGGACAGGGGGAGTTGAAAAACTGTTTTTT. Protein product: CASSFGTGGVEKLFF.

This clone was counted between two and nine times. The junction and the germline gene differ at one end; a read error may be behind it. This sequence joins TRBV4-1 and TRBJ2-7; a possible D gene is TRBD1 (6 bases). There are 16 residues in the CDR3. Germline lookup yields CDR1 MGHRA and CDR2 YSYEKL. This chain's CDR3 is CASSQASGTPTYEQYF. For the CDR3, the DNA is TGCGCCAGCAGCCAAGCCTCCGGGACACCTACCTATGAGCAGTACTTC.

On this clone: The conserved phenylalanine or tryptophan normally closing the CDR3 is absent here, so this likely arose from a read error. The chain has TRBV6-1 and TRBJ1-1; D unclear. This CDR3 is 10 amino acids long. CDR1 and CDR2 (germline): MNHNS, SASEGT. Between the trimmed V and J ends, which lost 2 bases and 7 bases, there was a span of 2 bases. In DNA form, the CDR3 reads TGTGCCAGCAGTGAAAGTGAAGCTTTCCTT. Translation gives CASSESEAFL.

This chain joins TRBV9 and TRBJ2-3; TRBD2 matches 11 bases. The CDR3 consists of 17 residues. Losses at the gene ends were 4 bases for V and 4 bases for J; bases not matched to a gene: 11. Germline assignment: CDR1 SGDLS and CDR2 YYNGEE. DNA for the CDR3: TGTGCCAGCAGCTTCACCTCTAGCGGGGGGCCGCCAGATACGCAGTATTTT. Translating gives CASSFTSSGGPPDTQYF.

This clone was counted a single time. The J gene is TRBJ2-3, the V gene TRBV9, with 8 bases fitting TRBD2. This CDR3 is built from 14 residues. After removal of 0 bases from V and 5 bases from J, the junction contained 2 bases not matched to a gene. Germline CDR1 SGDLS, CDR2 YYNGEE. The CDR3: CASSVAGGQDTQYF. CDR3 sequence (DNA): TGTGCCAGCAGCGTAGCGGGGGGGCAAGATACGCAGTATTTT.

The chain couples TRBV15 to TRBJ2-7; D possibly corresponds to TRBD1 (5 bases). In germline, CDR1 is LNHNV, CDR2 YYDKDF (reference sequence). This CDR3 region has 14 residues. Trimming cost V 5 bases and J 3 bases, with 14 bases left between them. This CDR3 is CATSRLTGIYEQYF. The DNA for the CDR3 is TGTGCCACCAGCCGGCTAACAGGAATCTACGAGCAGTACTTC. The whole variable domain, filled in from reference TRBV15 and TRBJ2-7, reads DAMVIQNPRYQVTQFGKPVTLSCSQTLNHNVMYWYQQKSSQAPKLLFHYYDKDFNNEADTPDNFQSRRPNTSFCFLDIRSPGLGDTAMYLCATSRLTGIYEQYFGPGTRLTVT.

CDR3 loop: CASSGTSGDSYEQYF. The CDR3 region has the DNA TGTGCCAGCAGCGGTACTAGCGGGGACTCCTACGAGCAGTACTTC. The V and J genes are TRBV5-4 and TRBJ2-7; 10 nucleotides line up with TRBD2. From germline, CDR1 is SGHNT and CDR2 YYREEE (reference sequence). The CDR3 contains 15 residues. Germline trimming cut 4 bases from V and 0 bases from J; bases unmatched to any gene: 4.

The rearrangement uses TRBV28 and TRBJ2-7; D is unclear. CDR1 MDHEN and CDR2 SYDVKM come from the germline V gene. The V gene lost 6 bases and the J gene lost 7 bases, with 13 bases spanning the gap. The CDR3 is 12 residues long. The CDR3 DNA is TGTGCCAGCAGGAAAGCCGGTTGGGAGCAGTACTTC. Translating gives CASRKAGWEQYF.

The V and J genes are TRBV19 and TRBJ1-1; TRBD1 might be the D (6 bases). The germline V and J ends were trimmed by 6 bases and 1 base, with 15 bases remaining between them. Germline V gene data show CDR1 as LNHDA and CDR2 as SQIVND (reference sequence). The CDR3 has 15 amino acids. The CDR3 DNA follows: TGTGCCAGTAGGACTTTTACAGGGTCGAACACTGAAGCTTTCTTT. Translation gives CASRTFTGSNTEAFF.

This clone was seen just once. This sequence joins TRBV2 and TRBJ1-4; a weak D match, TRBD1 (5 bases). V was cut by 1 base and J by 6 bases, with 12 bases left in between. The germline V gene encodes CDR1 SNHLY and CDR2 FYNNEI. CDR3 length: 15 amino acids. DNA of the CDR3: TGTGCCAGCAGTGAAGAACAGGCTAATTATGAAAAACTGTTTTTT. It codes for CASSEEQANYEKLFF.

The chain has TRBV7-3 and TRBJ1-5, with 8 nucleotides matching TRBD1. The J segment lost 6 bases and the V segment lost 5 bases, leaving 12 bases of the junction unmatched. Germline V gene sequence: CDR1 SGHTA, CDR2 FQGTGA. The CDR3 runs 16 residues. DNA of the CDR3: TGTGCCAGCAGCCCCCTGGACAGGGCGTTCCGTCAGCCCCAGCATTTT. Protein sequence: CASSPLDRAFRQPQHF. Using reference TRBV7-3 and TRBJ1-5 for the parts outside the CDR3, the full variable domain is GAGVSQTPSNKVTEKGKYVELRCDPISGHTALYWYRQSLGQGPEFLIYFQGTGAADDSGLPNDRFFAVRPEGSVSTLKIQRTERGDSAVYLCASSPLDRAFRQPQHFGDGTRLSIL.

This chain connects TRBV7-8 to TRBJ2-5, with no clear D. Germline V CDR1 and CDR2: SGHVS, FQNEAQ. V was clipped by 3 bases and J by 4 bases, with 3 bases between them. CDR3 size: 11 residues. The CDR3 here is CASSFGETQYF. The CDR3 DNA sequence: TGTGCCAGCAGCTTTGGAGAGACCCAGTACTTC.

The CDR3 sequence: CASSLERQGSTGELFF. In nucleotides, the CDR3 is TGTGCCAGCAGCTTGGAGAGGCAGGGGTCCACCGGGGAGCTGTTTTTT. V usage is TRBV5-4 and J usage is TRBJ2-2, with D perhaps matching TRBD1 (6 bases). In germline, CDR1 is SGHNT, CDR2 YYREEE (reference sequence). The V end was cut by 0 bases, the J end by 4 bases, with 13 bases between. The CDR3 consists of 16 residues. Combining the CDR3 with reference TRBV5-4 and TRBJ2-2 gives the whole variable domain ETGVTQSPTHLIKTRGQQVTLRCSSQSGHNTVSWYQQALGQGPQFIFQYYREEENGRGNFPPRFSGLQFPNYSSELNVNALELDDSALYLCASSLERQGSTGELFFGEGSRLTVL.

J is TRBJ2-3 and V is TRBV6-5; 10 bases line up with TRBD2. V trimming: 5 bases; J trimming: 4 bases; junction bases outside the gene matches: 6. The germline gives CDR1 MNHEY, CDR2 SVGAGI. CDR3 length: 15 amino acids. CDR3 residues: CASSIAGGGADTQYF. Here the CDR3 DNA reads TGTGCCAGCAGTATAGCGGGAGGAGGCGCAGATACGCAGTATTTT.

The chain uses TRBV6-1 and TRBJ2-5, with 11 positions matching TRBD2. Germline CDR1 reads MNHNS; CDR2 reads SASEGT. Losses at the gene ends were 4 bases for V and 4 bases for J; bases not matched to a gene: 11. CDR3 length equals 17 residues. The CDR3 is CASSGLYSGGARETQYF. CDR3 coding DNA: TGTGCCAGCAGTGGACTCTATAGCGGGGGGGCCCGAGAGACCCAGTACTTC.

The chain couples TRBV9 to TRBJ2-1, with D perhaps TRBD1 or TRBD2 (9 bases each). The CDR3 is 20 residues long. Germline V gene data show CDR1 as SGDLS and CDR2 as YYNGEE. V gave up 0 bases and J gave up 5 bases, with 27 bases separating them. The CDR3 here is CASSVAGQGVAGGRDNEQFF. In DNA form, the CDR3 reads TGTGCCAGCAGCGTAGCGGGACAGGGCGTCGCGGGAGGGCGAGACAATGAGCAGTTCTTC.

The sample holds one count of this clone. V is TRBV5-1 and J is TRBJ2-5; D remains ambiguous. The CDR3 sequence is 14 residues long. V lost 0 bases, J lost 3 bases, and 9 bases lay in between. CDR1 and CDR2 (germline): SGHRS, YFSETQ. CDR3 amino acids: CASSLAVNEETQYF. The CDR3 nucleotides read TGCGCCAGCAGCTTGGCCGTTAATGAAGAGACCCAGTACTTC.

V and J are TRBV10-3 and TRBJ2-2; D unclear. Germline CDR1 and CDR2: ENHRY and SYGVKD. V was pared by 0 bases and J by 6 bases, with 8 bases between. CDR3 length: 14 amino acids. This chain's CDR3 is CAISESSASGELFF. Here the CDR3 DNA reads TGTGCCATCAGTGAGTCTAGTGCGTCCGGGGAGCTGTTTTTT.

The chain carries TRBV5-1 and TRBJ2-2, with 7 bases fitting TRBD2. This CDR3 region has 13 residues. V shed 5 bases and J 7 bases; nucleotides not matched to a gene: 5. Germline loops: CDR1 SGHRS, CDR2 YFSETQ. CDR3 sequence (DNA): TGCGCCAGCAGTCCCACGGGGGGCGGGGAGCTGTTTTTT. This translates into CASSPTGGGELFF. Variable domain in full (rest from reference TRBV5-1 and TRBJ2-2): KAGVTQTPRYLIKTRGQQVTLSCSPISGHRSVSWYQQTPGQGLQFLFEYFSETQRNKGNFPGRFSGRQFSNSRSEMNVSTLELGDSALYLCASSPTGGGELFFGEGSRLTVL.

This clone was detected once. This chain links TRBV2 with TRBJ2-7, with D perhaps given as TRBD1 or TRBD2 (5 bases each). Trimming removed 3 bases at V and 3 bases at J, with 15 bases between. This CDR3 comprises 15 residues. Germline V gene lookup returns CDR1 SNHLY and CDR2 FYNNEI. The CDR3 is CASSESGGPNYEQYF. The CDR3 DNA reads TGTGCCAGCAGTGAGAGTGGGGGACCTAACTACGAGCAGTACTTC.

The CDR3 sequence is CASSLQGGLNEKLFF. CDR3 nucleotides: TGTGCCAGCAGCTTACAGGGCGGCCTTAATGAAAAACTGTTTTTT. The rearrangement uses TRBV5-6 and TRBJ1-4, with D possibly matching TRBD1 (6 bases). The germline V gene encodes CDR1 SGHDT and CDR2 YYEEEE. V was shortened by 2 bases and J by 4 bases, with 12 bases between the two germline ends. This CDR3 spans 15 amino acids.

V and J are TRBV19 and TRBJ1-2; 10 positions match TRBD1. The germline V gene encodes CDR1 LNHDA and CDR2 SQIVND (reference sequence). V lost 9 bases and J lost 6; bases outside the gene matches: 4. This CDR3 has 12 amino acids. CDR3 sequence: CASLGQGDGYTF. DNA of the CDR3: TGTGCCAGCCTCGGACAGGGGGATGGCTACACCTTC.

The chain is built from TRBV7-9 and TRBJ2-1; D is possibly TRBD2 (6 bases). Germline V CDR1 and CDR2: SEHNR, FQNEAQ (reference sequence). The length of the CDR3 is 16 residues. V shed 5 bases and J shed 5 bases, with 19 bases lying between them. CDR3 nucleotide sequence: TGTGCCAGCAGCCCTCCCTGGGGGGATGGGGACAATGAGCAGTTCTTC. This codes for CASSPPWGDGDNEQFF.

The rearrangement links TRBV4-1 to TRBJ1-1; D is unclear. Looked up from germline, CDR1 is MGHRA and CDR2 is YSYEKL. Deletions cut 4 bases from V and 4 bases from J, with 13 bases between. There are 14 residues in the CDR3. The CDR3 loop reads CASSPEGSATEAFF. The CDR3 DNA reads as TGCGCCAGCAGCCCGGAAGGCTCCGCCACTGAAGCTTTCTTT.

The chain is built from TRBV4-1 and TRBJ2-7; D assignment may be TRBD1 or TRBD2 (5 bases each). This CDR3 comprises 17 residues. The germline CDR1 and CDR2 sequences are MGHRA and YSYEKL. Trimming removed 2 bases at V and 2 bases at J, with 19 bases between. CDR3 amino acids: CASSQLRGEYVAYEQYF. The CDR3 region has the DNA TGCGCCAGCAGCCAATTGAGGGGCGAGTACGTAGCCTACGAGCAGTACTTC.

The J gene is TRBJ1-2, the V gene TRBV9; maybe TRBD1 (5 bases). Germline CDR1 is SGDLS and CDR2 is YYNGEE. The CDR3 runs to 16 residues. The V and J ends lost 1 base and 5 bases respectively, with 18 bases between them. The CDR3 bases are TGTGCCAGCAGCGTATCCCTCACAAAGGGGATATATGGCTACACCTTC. This translates into CASSVSLTKGIYGYTF. The variable domain in full, with the rest retrieved from reference TRBV9 and TRBJ1-2, is DSGVTQTPKHLITATGQRVTLRCSPRSGDLSVYWYQQSLDQGLQFLIQYYNGEERAKGNILERFSAQQFPDLHSELNLSSLELGDSALYFCASSVSLTKGIYGYTFGSGTRLTVV.

This clone came up once. The chain is built from TRBV9 and TRBJ1-2; 9 nucleotides align to TRBD1. Germline trimming cut 3 bases from V and 2 bases from J; bases unmatched to any gene: 8. CDR3 length equals 16 residues. Germline CDR1 SGDLS, CDR2 YYNGEE. The CDR3 sequence is CASSEDGGQGNYGYTF. Here the CDR3 DNA reads TGTGCCAGCAGCGAAGATGGAGGACAGGGGAACTATGGCTACACCTTC.

With respect to this clone: The junction departs from the called germline gene at one end, perhaps through a read error. Other DNA sequences from this sample encode an identical CDR3 as well. The V call is TRBV9, the J call TRBJ2-2, with no clear D. Germline CDR1 and CDR2: SGDLS and YYNGEE. This CDR3 spans 12 amino acids. CDR3 in DNA: TGTGCTAGCAGCGTAGATTCCGGGGAGCTGTTTTTT. Protein sequence: CASSVDSGELFF.

The V and J genes are TRBV4-1 and TRBJ2-2; no clear D gene. CDR1 is MGHRA and CDR2 is YSYEKL in the germline V gene. V was pared by 3 bases and J by 6 bases, with 11 bases between. CDR3 size: 14 residues. The CDR3 loop is CASSQDEGPGELFF. CDR3 nucleotides: TGCGCCAGCAGCCAGGACGAAGGTCCCGGGGAGCTGTTTTTT.